This T cell receptor (beta chain) is from a study of blood T cell repertoires in COVID-19. Study summary: Material from acute and convalescent COVID-19 was sourced from the United States, Italy and Spain. The analysed material was cDNA or gDNA that came from T cells, B-cell-depleted T cells, or PBMCs.

Germline V lookup: CDR1 MNHNS, CDR2 SASEGT. This CDR3 has 12 residues. The V end was cut by 3 bases, the J end by 10 bases, with 12 bases between. In the study's own analysis: It was from reference gene primer amplification that nucleated cell counts were estimated. Only in-frame clones appear in the TCRdb table, and some are missing; sequencing was by immunoSEQ multiplex PCR. D and trimming were read from the DNA, whereas the V and J calls and clone size are those reported in that table. Among around 200,000 clones listed, approximately 87% were seen once. The origin of this receptor is a man aged 35-49 years with active or convalescent COVID-19. This chain connects TRBV6-1 to TRBJ1-1; no clear D gene. Sample: peripheral blood. The CDR3: CASSESTGSAFF. The CDR3 coding sequence is TGTGCCAGCAGTGAGTCGACTGGATCAGCTTTCTTT.